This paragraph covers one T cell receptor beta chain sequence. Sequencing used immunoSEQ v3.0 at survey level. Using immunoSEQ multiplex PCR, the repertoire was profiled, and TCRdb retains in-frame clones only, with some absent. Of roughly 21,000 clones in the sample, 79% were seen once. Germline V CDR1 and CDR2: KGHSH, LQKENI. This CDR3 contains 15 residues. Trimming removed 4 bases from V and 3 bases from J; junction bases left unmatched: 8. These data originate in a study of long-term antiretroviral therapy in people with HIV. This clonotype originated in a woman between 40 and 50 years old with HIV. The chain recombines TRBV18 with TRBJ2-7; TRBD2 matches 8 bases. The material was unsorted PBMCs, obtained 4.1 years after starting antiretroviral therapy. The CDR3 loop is CASSQTSGSNYEQYF. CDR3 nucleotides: TGTGCCAGCTCACAAACTAGCGGATCGAACTACGAGCAGTACTTC.